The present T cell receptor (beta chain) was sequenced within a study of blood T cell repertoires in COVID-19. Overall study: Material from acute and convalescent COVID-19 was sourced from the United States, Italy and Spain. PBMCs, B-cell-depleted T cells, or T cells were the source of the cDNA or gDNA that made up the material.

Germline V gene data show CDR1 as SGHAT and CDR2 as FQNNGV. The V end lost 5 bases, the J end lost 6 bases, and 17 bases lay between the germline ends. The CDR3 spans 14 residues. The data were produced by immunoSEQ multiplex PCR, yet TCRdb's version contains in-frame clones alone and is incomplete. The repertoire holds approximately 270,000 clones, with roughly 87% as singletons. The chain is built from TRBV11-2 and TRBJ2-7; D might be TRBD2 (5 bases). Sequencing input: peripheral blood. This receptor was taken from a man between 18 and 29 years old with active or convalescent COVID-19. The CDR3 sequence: CASSPRVAGIEQYF. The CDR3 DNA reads TGTGCCAGCAGCCCCCGGGTAGCCGGGATCGAGCAGTACTTC.